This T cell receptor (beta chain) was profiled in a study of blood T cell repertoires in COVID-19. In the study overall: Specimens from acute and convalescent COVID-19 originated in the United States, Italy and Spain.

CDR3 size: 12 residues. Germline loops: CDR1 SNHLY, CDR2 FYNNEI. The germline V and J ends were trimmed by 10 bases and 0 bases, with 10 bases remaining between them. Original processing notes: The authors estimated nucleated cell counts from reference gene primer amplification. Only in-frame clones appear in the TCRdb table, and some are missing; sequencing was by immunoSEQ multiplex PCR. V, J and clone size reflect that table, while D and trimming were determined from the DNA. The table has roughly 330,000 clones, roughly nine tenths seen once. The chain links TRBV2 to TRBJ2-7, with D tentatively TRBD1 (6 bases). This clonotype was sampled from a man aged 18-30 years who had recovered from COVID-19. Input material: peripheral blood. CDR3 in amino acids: CATRDNSYEQYF. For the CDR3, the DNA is TGTGCCACCAGGGACAACTCCTACGAGCAGTACTTC.